This T cell receptor beta chain emerged from a study of cytomegalovirus exposure and HLA in healthy donors. The study's findings and limits: Most likely, a cluster of highly shared sequence variants arose as a sequencing artifact.

Notes on this clone: The antigen is not known.

The CDR3 contains 16 residues. The germline CDR1 and CDR2 sequences are MDHEN and SYDVKM. J lost 8 bases, V lost 3 bases, and 12 bases had no gene match. PCR involved 60 Vbeta and 13 Jbeta primers. Sequencing used immunoSEQ multiplex PCR; TCRdb keeps in-frame clones, though not all of them. Of about 130,000 clones listed, 75% to 85% are singletons. V gene TRBV28 combines with J gene TRBJ2-1, with 8 bases fitting TRBD2. Sequenced input: PBMCs. The clonotype comes from a male donor in good health and CMV-seropositive. The CDR3 spells CASSFPKGLGWHEQFF. CDR3 DNA: TGTGCCAGCAGTTTCCCGAAGGGACTAGGATGGCATGAGCAGTTCTTC.